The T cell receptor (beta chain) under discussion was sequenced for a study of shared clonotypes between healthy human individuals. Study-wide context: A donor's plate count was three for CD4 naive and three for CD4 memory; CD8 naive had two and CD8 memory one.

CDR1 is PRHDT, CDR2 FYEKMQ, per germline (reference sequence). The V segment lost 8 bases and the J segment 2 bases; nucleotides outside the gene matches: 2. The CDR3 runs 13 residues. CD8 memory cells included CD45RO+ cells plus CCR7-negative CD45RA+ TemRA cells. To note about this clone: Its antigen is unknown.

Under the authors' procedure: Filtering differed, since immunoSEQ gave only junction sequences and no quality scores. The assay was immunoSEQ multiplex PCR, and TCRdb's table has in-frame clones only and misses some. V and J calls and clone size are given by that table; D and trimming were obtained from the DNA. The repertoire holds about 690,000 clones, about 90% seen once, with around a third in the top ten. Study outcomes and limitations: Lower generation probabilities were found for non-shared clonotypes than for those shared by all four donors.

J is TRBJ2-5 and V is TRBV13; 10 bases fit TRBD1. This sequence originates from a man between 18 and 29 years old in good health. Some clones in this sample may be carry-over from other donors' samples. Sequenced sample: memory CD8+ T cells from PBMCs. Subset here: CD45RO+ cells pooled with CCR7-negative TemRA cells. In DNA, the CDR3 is TGTGCCAGCCAGGACAGGGGGCAAGAGACCCAGTACTTC. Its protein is CASQDRGQETQYF.